Shown below are 3 T cell receptor beta chains from a single sample sequenced in a study of shared clonotypes between healthy human individuals (dated by TCRdb to about 2020). The library was prepared using the immunoSEQ multiplex PCR assay. TCRdb provides this immuneACCESS table in a form limited to in-frame rearrangements. Some clones are lacking; in checked studies, under half of them reflect an unresolved V gene, and why the rest are absent is not known. This sample has roughly 770,000 clones in its table, and 90% to 98% of those were observed once. Clones ranked in the top ten supply roughly 0.23% of the sample. CD8 naive samples were CD45RO-negative cells positively selected for CCR7, giving a CD45RA+CCR7+ population that excluded TemRA cells. Sequenced: naive CD8+ T cells sorted from blood. This sample's cell subset or site label indicates: CD45RA+CCR7+. The receptor source for this set is a man younger than 45 in good health.

The J gene is TRBJ2-2, the V gene TRBV6-1; D possibly corresponds to TRBD2 (6 bases). V lost 4 bases, J lost 5 bases, and 8 bases lay in between. The germline gives CDR1 MNHNS, CDR2 SASEGT. This CDR3 is built from 13 residues. The CDR3, as DNA: TGTGCCAGCAGTGGCGGAGGGACCGGGGAGCTGTTTTTT. This encodes CASSGGGTGELFF.

The chain is built from TRBV29-1 and TRBJ2-5; D may be TRBD2 (6 bases). V lost 6 bases, J lost 7 bases, and 21 bases lay in between. The CDR3 is made up of 14 amino acids. Germline CDR1 is SQVTM and CDR2 is ANQGSEA. For the CDR3, the DNA is TGCAGCGTCCAGGATCGGGGGTTCCTTGGGACCCAGTACTTC. This gives the protein CSVQDRGFLGTQYF.

The chain recombines TRBV5-1 with TRBJ2-3; 8 bases match TRBD2. With V trimmed by 2 bases and J by 3 bases, 5 bases remained unmatched. This CDR3 comprises 15 residues. Germline V gene sequence: CDR1 SGHRS, CDR2 YFSETQ. CDR3 nucleotides: TGCGCCAGCAGCTTAGCGGGAGTCGGTACAGATACGCAGTATTTT. Translated: CASSLAGVGTDTQYF.